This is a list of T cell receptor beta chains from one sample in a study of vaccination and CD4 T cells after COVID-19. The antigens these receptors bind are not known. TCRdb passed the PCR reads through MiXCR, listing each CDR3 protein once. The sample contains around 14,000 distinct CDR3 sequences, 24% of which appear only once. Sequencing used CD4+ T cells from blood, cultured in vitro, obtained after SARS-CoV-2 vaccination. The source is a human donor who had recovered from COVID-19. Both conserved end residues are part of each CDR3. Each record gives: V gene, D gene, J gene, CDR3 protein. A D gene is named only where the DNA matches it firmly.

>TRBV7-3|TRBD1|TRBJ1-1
CASSLYRGDTEAFF
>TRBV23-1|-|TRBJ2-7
CASLLYQGGYEQYF
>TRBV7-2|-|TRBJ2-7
CASQTRGAHEQYF
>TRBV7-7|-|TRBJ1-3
CASRNKQGRDSGNTIYF
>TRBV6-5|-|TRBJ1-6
CASSYKGDRNSPLHF
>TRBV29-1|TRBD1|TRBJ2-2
CSSRKDREAGELFF
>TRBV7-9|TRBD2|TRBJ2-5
CASSLDSGSGTQYF
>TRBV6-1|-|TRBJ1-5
CASSQGLYQPQHF
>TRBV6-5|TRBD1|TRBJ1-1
CASSYSTGEAFF
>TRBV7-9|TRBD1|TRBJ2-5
CASSVEPWDRGVKTQYF
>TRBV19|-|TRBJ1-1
CATTLVTEAFF
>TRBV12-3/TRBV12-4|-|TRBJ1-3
CATTSGSGNTIYF
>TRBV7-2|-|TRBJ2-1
CASRPGYNEQFF
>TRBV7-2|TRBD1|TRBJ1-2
CASSPGGGGYGYTF
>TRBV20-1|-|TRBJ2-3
CSATKEGADTQYF
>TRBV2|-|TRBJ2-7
CASSEGWSPFF
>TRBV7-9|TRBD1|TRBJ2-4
CASRGGQGVGIQYF
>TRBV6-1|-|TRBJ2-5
CASSEGETQYF
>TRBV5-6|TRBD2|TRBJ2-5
CASTLGGGRETQYF
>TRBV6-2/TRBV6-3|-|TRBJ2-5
CASSYGSGHKETQYF
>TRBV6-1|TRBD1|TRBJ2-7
CASSTDRDRVLNEQYF
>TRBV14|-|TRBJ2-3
CASSQLRAGHTDTQYF
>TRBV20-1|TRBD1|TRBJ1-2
CSAPLQGAWSGYTF
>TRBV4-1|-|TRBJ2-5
CASRDLRGKETQYF
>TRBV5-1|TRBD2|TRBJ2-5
CASSLLSGINEETQYF
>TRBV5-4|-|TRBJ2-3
CASSLMGRAPTDTQYF
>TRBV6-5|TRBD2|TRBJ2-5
CASSYSGLAGWETQYF
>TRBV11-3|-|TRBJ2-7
CASSLEGAGHEQYF
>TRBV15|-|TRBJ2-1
CATSRGGAGLEDNEQFF
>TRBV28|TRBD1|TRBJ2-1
CASSFPRDRVSYNEQFF
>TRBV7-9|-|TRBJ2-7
CASSHGTSREYF
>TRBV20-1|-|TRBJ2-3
CSAKGSTDTQYF
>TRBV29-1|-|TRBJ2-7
CSVGWKSSSYEQYF
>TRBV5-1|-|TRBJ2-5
CASSLYGQETQYF
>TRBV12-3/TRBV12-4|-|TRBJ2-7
CASSSQTSYEQYF
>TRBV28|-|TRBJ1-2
CASSFPPRVPGYTF
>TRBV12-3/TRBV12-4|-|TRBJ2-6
CASSPGIQRGSVLTF
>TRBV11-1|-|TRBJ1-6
CASSQRGGPPLHF
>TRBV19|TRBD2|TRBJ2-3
CASSMLAGTTDTQYF
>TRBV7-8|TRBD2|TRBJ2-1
CASSFRTSAANNNEQFF
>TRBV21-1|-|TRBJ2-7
CASSTQTGGEQYF
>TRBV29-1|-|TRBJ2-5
CSVEQGNGETQYF
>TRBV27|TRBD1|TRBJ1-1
CASSLWDRGTAFF
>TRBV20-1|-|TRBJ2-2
CSARDGERGTNTGELFF
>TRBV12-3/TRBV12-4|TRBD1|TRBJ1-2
CASTRRTQGFYGYTF
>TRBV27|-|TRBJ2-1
CASSPPRRYNEQFF
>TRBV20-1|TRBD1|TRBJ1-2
CSALGQGDYGYTF
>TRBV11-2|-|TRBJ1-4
CASSRPPANEKLFF
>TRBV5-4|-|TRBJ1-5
CASSERGGRTSNQPQHF
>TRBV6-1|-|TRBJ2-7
CASSPTGTRAYEQYF
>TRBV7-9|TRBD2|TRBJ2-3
CASSAAWTSGSTDTQYF
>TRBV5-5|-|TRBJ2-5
CASSALLSQETQYF
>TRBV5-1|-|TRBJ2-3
CASSLFSATDTQYF
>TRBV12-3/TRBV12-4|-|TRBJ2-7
CASTLSGYEQYF
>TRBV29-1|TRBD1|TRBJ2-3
CSVSDRGGTDTQYF
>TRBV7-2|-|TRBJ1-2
CASSSNGVSNHGYTF
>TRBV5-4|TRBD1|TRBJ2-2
CASSRPGQGIPGELFF
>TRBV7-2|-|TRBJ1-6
CASSLVPRVSPLHF
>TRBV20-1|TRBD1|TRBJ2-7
CSANGQGMYGEQYF